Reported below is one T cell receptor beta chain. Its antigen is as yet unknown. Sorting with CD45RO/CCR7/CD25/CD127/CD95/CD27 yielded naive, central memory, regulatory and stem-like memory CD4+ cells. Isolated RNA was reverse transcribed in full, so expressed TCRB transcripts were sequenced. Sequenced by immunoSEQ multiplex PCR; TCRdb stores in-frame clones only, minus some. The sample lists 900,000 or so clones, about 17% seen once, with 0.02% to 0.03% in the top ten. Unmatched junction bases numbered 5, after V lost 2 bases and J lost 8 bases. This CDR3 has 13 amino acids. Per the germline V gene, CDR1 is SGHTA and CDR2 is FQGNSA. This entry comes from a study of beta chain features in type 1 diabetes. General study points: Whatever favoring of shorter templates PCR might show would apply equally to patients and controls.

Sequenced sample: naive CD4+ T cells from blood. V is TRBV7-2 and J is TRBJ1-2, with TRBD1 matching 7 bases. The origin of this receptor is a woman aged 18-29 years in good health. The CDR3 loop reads CASSLTGAEGYTF. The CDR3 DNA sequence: TGTGCCAGCAGCTTAACAGGGGCGGAGGGCTACACCTTC.